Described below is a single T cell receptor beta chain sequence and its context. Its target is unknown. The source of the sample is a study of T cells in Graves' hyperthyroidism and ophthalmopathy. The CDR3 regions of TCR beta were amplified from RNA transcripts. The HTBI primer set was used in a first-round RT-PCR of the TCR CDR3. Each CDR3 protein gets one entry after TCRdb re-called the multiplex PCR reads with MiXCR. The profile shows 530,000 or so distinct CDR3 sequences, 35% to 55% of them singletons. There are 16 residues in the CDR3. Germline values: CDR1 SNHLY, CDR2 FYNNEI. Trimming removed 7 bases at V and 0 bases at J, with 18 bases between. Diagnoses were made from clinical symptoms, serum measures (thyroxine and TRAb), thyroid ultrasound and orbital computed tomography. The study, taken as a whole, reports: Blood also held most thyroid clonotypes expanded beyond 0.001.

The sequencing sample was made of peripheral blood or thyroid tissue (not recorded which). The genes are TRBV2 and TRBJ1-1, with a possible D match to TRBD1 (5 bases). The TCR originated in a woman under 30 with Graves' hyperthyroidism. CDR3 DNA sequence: TGTGCCAGCAAATTTTGGGCAGGGCAAATGAACACTGAAGCTTTCTTT. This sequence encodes CASKFWAGQMNTEAFF.